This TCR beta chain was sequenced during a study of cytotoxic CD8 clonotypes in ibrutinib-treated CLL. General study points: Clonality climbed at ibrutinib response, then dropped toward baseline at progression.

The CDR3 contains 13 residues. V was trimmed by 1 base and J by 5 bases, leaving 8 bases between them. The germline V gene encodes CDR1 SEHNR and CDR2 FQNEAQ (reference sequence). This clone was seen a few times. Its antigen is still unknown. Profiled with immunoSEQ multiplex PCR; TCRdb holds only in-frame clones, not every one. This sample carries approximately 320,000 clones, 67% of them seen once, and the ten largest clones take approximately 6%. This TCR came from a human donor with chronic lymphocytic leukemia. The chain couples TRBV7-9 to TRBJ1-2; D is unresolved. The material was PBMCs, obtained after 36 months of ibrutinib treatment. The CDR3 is CASSLETEYGYTF. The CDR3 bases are TGTGCCAGCAGCTTAGAGACGGAATATGGCTACACCTTC.